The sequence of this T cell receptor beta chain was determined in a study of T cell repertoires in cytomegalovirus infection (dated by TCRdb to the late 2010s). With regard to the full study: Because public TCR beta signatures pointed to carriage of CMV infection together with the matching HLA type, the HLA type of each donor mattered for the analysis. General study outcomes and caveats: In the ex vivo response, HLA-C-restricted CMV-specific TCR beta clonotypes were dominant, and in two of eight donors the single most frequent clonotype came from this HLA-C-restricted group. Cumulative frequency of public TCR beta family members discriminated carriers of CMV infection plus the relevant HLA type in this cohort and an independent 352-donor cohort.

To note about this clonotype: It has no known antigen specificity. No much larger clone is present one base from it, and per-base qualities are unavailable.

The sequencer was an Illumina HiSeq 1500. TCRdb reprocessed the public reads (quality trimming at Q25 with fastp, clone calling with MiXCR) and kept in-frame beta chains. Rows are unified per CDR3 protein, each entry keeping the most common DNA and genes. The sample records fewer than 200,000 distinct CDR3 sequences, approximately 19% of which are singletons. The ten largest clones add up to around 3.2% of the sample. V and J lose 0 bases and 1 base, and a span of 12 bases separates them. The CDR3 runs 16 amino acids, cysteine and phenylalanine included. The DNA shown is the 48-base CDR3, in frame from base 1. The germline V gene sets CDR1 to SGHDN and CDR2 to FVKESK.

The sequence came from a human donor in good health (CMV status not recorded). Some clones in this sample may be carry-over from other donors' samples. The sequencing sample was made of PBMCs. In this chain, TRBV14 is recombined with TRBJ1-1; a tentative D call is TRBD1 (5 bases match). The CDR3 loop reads CASSQDRGRENTEAFF. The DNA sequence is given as TGTGCCAGCAGCCAAGATCGTGGCAGGGAGAACACTGAAGCTTTCTTT.